These 7 T cell receptor beta chains were sequenced from one sample in a study of Graves' ophthalmopathy and Graves' hyperthyroidism (dated by TCRdb to the late 2010s). Sequenced on an Illumina HiSeq 2000. For repertoire sequencing, TCR beta CDR3 regions were amplified from RNA transcripts. The first round of RT-PCR was done with HTBI primers and the Qiagen OneStep RT-PCR kit, and was followed by a second round of multiplex PCR, then size selection and purification. TCRdb ran its own pipeline on the public reads, namely fastp trimming at Q25 and MiXCR clone calling, and kept in-frame beta chains. Entries that share a CDR3 protein sequence are merged under the most common genes and DNA. Recorded for this sample are about 400,000 distinct CDR3 sequences; roughly 20% of them occurred a single time. The ten largest make up more than 2.5% of the sample. Sequenced sample: peripheral blood. All receptors derive from a woman aged 18-29 years with stable Graves' hyperthyroidism. Donor details come from another sample of the same person, matched by shared clones.

The sample holds a few counts of this clonotype. The chain couples TRBV6-5 to TRBJ1-1; no definite D call. V was clipped by 0 bases and J by 5 bases, with 7 bases between them. The germline V gene has CDR1 MNHEY and CDR2 SVGAGI. The CDR3 has 13 amino acids. The CDR3 loop is CASSYSAYTEAFF. DNA for the CDR3: TGTGCCAGCAGTTACTCGGCCTATACTGAAGCTTTCTTT.

A few counts support this clonotype. V usage is TRBV30 and J usage is TRBJ1-1, with 9 nucleotides matching TRBD1. Germline V CDR1 and CDR2: GTSNPN, SVGIG (reference sequence). This CDR3 contains 11 residues. Trimming took 7 bases from V and 7 from J; bases not matched to a gene: 4. In nucleotides, the CDR3 is TGTGCCTTGAACAGGGGGCTTGAAGCTTTCTTT. Encoded protein: CALNRGLEAFF. The full variable domain, rest sourced from reference TRBV30 and TRBJ1-1, is SQTIHQWPATLVQPVGSPLSLECTVEGTSNPNLYWYRQAAGRGLQLLFYSVGIGQISSEVPQNLSASRPQDRQFILSSKKLLLSDSGFYLCALNRGLEAFFGQGTRLTVV.

This clonotype occurred many times. The chain couples TRBV7-2 to TRBJ2-7; D might be TRBD1 (5 bases). Germline CDR1 reads SGHTA; CDR2 reads FQGNSA. V lost 1 base and J 3 bases, leaving 13 bases between the germline ends. The length of the CDR3 is 15 residues. The CDR3 DNA follows: TGTGCCAGCAGCTTAGGAAAGGGGCCGAACTACGAGCAGTACTTC. This encodes CASSLGKGPNYEQYF.

This clonotype was detected only a few times. This chain joins TRBV6-1 and TRBJ1-5; no reliable D call. V gave up 5 bases and J gave up 0 bases, with 11 bases separating them. This CDR3 has 15 amino acids. Germline V gene data show CDR1 as MNHNS and CDR2 as SASEGT. CDR3 DNA sequence: TGTGCCAGCAGTCCACGGGGATTTAGCAATCAGCCCCAGCATTTT. The encoded protein is CASSPRGFSNQPQHF.

This clonotype has a count of ten or more. This sequence joins TRBV7-2 and TRBJ2-7; unclear D gene. V lost 1 base, J lost 2 bases, and 12 bases lay in between. The germline gives CDR1 SGHTA, CDR2 FQGNSA. This CDR3 is 15 amino acids long. The CDR3 DNA reads TGTGCCAGCAGCTTAGGCCATTTTAGCACCTACGAGCAGTACTTC. It translates to CASSLGHFSTYEQYF.

This clonotype was observed many times. The rearrangement uses TRBV6-2 or TRBV6-3 and TRBJ2-7; 8 bases agree with TRBD1. CDR3 length: 15 amino acids. V was clipped by 8 bases and J by 4 bases; unmatched bases: 13. CDR1 and CDR2 (germline): MNHEY, SVGEGT. CDR3 DNA sequence: TGTGCCAGCTCGGGCGGACAGGGTAACGTGTACGAGCAGTACTTC. It specifies CASSGGQGNVYEQYF.

This clonotype has just a few counts. This CDR3 is CAWSPNYEQYF. CDR3 in DNA: TGTGCCTGGTCGCCCAACTACGAGCAGTACTTC. The chain employs TRBV30 and TRBJ2-7; D is ambiguous. The V and J ends lost 5 bases and 3 bases respectively, with 8 bases between them. CDR3 length: 11 residues. Germline lookup yields CDR1 GTSNPN and CDR2 SVGIG (reference sequence).